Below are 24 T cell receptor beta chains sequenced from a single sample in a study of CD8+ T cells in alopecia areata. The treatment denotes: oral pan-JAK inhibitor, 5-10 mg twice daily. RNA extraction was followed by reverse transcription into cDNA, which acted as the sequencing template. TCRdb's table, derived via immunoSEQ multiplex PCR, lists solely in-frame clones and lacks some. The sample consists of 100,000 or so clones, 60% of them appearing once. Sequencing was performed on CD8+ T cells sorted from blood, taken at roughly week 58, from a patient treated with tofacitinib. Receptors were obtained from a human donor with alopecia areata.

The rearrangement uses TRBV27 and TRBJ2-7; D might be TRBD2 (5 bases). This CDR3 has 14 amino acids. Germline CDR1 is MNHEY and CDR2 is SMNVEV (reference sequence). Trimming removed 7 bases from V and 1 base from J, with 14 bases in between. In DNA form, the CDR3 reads TGTGCCAGCACTCCCGGACTGGGATCCTACGAGCAGTACTTC. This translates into CASTPGLGSYEQYF.

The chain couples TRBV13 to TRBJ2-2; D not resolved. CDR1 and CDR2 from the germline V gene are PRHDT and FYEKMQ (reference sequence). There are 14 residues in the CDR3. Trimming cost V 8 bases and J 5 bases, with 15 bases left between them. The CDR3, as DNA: TGTGCCAGCTTAGTTTCGGCATCGACCGGGGAGCTGTTTTTT. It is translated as CASLVSASTGELFF.

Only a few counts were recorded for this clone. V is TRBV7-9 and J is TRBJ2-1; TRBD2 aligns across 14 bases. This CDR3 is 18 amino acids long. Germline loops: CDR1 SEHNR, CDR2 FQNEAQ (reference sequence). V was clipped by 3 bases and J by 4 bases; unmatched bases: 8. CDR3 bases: TGTGCCAGCAGCTTGGGACTAGCGGGGGTCCTTTCTTACAATGAGCAGTTCTTC. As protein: CASSLGLAGVLSYNEQFF.

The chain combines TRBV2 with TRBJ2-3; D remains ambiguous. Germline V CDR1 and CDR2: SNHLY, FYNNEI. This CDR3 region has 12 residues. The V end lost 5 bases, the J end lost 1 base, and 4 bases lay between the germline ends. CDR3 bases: TGTGCCAGCAGTTGGGGCACAGATACGCAGTATTTT. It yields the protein CASSWGTDTQYF.

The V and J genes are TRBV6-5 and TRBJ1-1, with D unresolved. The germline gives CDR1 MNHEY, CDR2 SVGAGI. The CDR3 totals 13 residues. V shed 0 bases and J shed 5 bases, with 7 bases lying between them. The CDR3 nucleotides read TGTGCCAGCAGTTACTCTGCCCGTACTGAAGCTTTCTTT. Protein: CASSYSARTEAFF.

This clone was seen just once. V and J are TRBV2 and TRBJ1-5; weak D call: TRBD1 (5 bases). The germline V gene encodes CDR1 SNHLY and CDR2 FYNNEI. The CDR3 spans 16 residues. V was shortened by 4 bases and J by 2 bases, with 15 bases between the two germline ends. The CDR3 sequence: CASSGSDIWGNQPQHF. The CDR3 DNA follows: TGTGCCAGCAGTGGTTCGGACATATGGGGCAATCAGCCCCAGCATTTT.

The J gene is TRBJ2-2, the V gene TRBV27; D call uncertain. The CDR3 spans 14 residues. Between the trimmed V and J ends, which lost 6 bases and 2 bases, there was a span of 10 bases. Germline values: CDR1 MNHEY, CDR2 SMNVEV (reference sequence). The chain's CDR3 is CASRYRVNTGELFF. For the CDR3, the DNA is TGTGCCAGCAGATACAGAGTTAACACCGGGGAGCTGTTTTTT.

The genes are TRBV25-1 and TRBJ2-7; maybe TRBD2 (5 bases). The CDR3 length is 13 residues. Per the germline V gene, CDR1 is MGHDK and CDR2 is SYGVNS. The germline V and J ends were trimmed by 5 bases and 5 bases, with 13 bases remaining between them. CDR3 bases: TGTGCCAGCAGTCCGGGATTGTTAAACGAGCAGTACTTC. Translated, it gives CASSPGLLNEQYF.

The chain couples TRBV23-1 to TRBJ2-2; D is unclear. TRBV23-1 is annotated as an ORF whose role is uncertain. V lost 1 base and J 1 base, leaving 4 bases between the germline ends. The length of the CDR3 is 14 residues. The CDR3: CASSQLENTGELFF. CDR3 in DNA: TGCGCCAGCAGTCAATTGGAGAACACCGGGGAGCTGTTTTTT.

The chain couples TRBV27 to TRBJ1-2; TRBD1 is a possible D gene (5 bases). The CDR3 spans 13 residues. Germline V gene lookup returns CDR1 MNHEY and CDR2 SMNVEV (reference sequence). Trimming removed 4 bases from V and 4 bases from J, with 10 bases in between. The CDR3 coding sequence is TGTGCCAGCAGTTCGGGGGGTGTCTATGGCTACACCTTC. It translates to CASSSGGVYGYTF.

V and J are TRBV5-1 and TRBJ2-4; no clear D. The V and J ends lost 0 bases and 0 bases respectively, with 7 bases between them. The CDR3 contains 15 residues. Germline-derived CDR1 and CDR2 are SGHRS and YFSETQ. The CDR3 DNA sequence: TGCGCCAGCAGCTTGGAGACCCCAGCCAAAAACATTCAGTACTTC. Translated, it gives CASSLETPAKNIQYF.

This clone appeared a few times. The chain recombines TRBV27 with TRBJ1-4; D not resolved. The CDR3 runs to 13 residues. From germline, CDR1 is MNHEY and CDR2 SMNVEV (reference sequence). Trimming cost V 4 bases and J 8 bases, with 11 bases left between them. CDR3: CASSWTWREKLFF. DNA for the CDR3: TGTGCCAGCAGTTGGACCTGGCGGGAAAAACTGTTTTTT.

The DNA for the CDR3 is TGTGCCTGGAGTGGCCAACCGTCGTATTGGCAAAATCAGCCCCAGCATTTT. Protein: CAWSGQPSYWQNQPQHF. The chain joins TRBV30 to TRBJ1-5; D uncertain. V dropped 1 base and J dropped 4 bases, with 20 bases sitting between them. Per the germline V gene, CDR1 is GTSNPN and CDR2 is SVGIG (reference sequence). The length of the CDR3 is 17 residues. The entire variable domain, with the rest obtained from reference TRBV30 and TRBJ1-5, is as follows: SQTIHQWPATLVQPVGSPLSLECTVEGTSNPNLYWYRQAAGRGLQLLFYSVGIGQISSEVPQNLSASRPQDRQFILSSKKLLLSDSGFYLCAWSGQPSYWQNQPQHFGDGTRLSIL.

The CDR3 DNA is TGTGCCAGTAGTATAGAAGTGGGTAACACTGAAGCTTTCTTT. Encoded protein: CASSIEVGNTEAFF. The V and J genes are TRBV19 and TRBJ1-1; no clear D gene. V dropped 0 bases and J dropped 2 bases, with 7 bases sitting between them. The CDR3 has 14 residues. Per the germline V gene, CDR1 is LNHDA and CDR2 is SQIVND (reference sequence). Full variable domain (remainder filled in from reference TRBV19 and TRBJ1-1): DGGITQSPKYLFRKEGQNVTLSCEQNLNHDAMYWYRQDPGQGLRLIYYSQIVNDFQKGDIAEGYSVSREKKESFPLTVTSAQKNPTAFYLCASSIEVGNTEAFFGQGTRLTVV.

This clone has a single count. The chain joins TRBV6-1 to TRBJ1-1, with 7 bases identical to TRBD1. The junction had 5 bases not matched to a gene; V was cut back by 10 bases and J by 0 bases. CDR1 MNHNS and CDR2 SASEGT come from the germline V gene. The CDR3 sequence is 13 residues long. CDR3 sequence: CATQDRMNTEAFF. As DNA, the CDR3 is TGTGCCACCCAGGACAGGATGAACACTGAAGCTTTCTTT.

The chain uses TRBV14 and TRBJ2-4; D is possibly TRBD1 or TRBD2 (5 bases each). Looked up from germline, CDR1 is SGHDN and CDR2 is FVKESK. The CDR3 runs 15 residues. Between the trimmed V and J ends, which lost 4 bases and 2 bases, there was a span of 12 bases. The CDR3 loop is CASSRDGKSKNIQYF. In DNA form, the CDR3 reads TGTGCCAGCAGCCGGGACGGGAAGTCCAAAAACATTCAGTACTTC. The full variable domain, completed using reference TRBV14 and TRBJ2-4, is EAGVTQFPSHSVIEKGQTVTLRCDPISGHDNLYWYRRVMGKEIKFLLHFVKESKQDESGMPNNRFLAERTGGTYSTLKVQPAELEDSGVYFCASSRDGKSKNIQYFGAGTRLSVL.

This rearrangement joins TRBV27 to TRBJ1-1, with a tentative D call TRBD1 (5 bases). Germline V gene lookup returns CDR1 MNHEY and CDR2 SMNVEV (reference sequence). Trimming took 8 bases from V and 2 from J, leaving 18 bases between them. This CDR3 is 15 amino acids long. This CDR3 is CASAWIGTRNTEAFF. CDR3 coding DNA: TGTGCCAGCGCCTGGATAGGGACGCGCAACACTGAAGCTTTCTTT.

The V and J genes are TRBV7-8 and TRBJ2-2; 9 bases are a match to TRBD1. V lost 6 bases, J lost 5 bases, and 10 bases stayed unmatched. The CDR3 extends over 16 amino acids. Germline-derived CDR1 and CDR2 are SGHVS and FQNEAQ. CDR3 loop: CASRSTGGGWTGELFF. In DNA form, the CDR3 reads TGTGCCAGCAGGTCTACAGGGGGCGGATGGACCGGGGAGCTGTTTTTT.

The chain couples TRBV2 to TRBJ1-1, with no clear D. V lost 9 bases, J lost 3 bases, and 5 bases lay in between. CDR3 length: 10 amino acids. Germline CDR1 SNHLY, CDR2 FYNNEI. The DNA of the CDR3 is TGTGCCAGTCTAGACACTGAAGCTTTCTTT. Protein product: CASLDTEAFF. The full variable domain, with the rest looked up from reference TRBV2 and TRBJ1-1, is EPEVTQTPSHQVTQMGQEVILRCVPISNHLYFYWYRQILGQKVEFLVSFYNNEISEKSEIFDDQFSVERPDGSNFTLKIRSTKLEDSAMYFCASLDTEAFFGQGTRLTVV.

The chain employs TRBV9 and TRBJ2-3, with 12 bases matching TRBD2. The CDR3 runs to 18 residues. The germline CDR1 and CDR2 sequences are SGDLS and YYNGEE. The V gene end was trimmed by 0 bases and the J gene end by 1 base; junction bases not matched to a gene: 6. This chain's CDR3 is CASSVEASGGAGTDTQYF. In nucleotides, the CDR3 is TGTGCCAGCAGCGTAGAAGCTAGCGGGGGGGCGGGCACAGATACGCAGTATTTT. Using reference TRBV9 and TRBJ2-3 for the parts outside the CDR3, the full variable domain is DSGVTQTPKHLITATGQRVTLRCSPRSGDLSVYWYQQSLDQGLQFLIQYYNGEERAKGNILERFSAQQFPDLHSELNLSSLELGDSALYFCASSVEASGGAGTDTQYFGPGTRLTVL.

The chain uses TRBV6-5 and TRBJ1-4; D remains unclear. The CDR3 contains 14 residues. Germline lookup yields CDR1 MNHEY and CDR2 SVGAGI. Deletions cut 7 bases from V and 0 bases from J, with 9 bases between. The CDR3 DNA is TGTGCCAGCAAGAGGAGAGCAACTAATGAAAAACTGTTTTTT. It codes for CASKRRATNEKLFF.

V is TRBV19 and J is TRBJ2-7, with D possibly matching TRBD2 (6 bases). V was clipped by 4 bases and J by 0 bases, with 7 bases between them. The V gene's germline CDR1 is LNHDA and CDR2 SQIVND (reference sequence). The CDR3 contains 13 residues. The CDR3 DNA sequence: TGTGCCAGTAGTACTAGCGACTCCTACGAGCAGTACTTC. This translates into CASSTSDSYEQYF.

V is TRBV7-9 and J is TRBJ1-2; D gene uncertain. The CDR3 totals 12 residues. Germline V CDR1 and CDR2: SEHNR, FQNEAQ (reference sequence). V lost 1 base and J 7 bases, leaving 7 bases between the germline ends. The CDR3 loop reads CASSLVLRGYTF. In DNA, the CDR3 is TGTGCCAGCAGCTTAGTTCTACGTGGCTACACCTTC. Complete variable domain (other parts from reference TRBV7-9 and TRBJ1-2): DTGVSQNPRHKITKRGQNVTFRCDPISEHNRLYWYRQTLGQGPEFLTYFQNEAQLEKSRLLSDRFSAERPKGSFSTLEIQRTEQGDSAMYLCASSLVLRGYTFGSGTRLTVV.

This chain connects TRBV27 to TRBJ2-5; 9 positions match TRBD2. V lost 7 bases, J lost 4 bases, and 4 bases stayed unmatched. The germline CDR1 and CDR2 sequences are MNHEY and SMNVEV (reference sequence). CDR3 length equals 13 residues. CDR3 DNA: TGTGCCAGCACTAGCGGGGACCGAGAGACCCAGTACTTC. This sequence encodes CASTSGDRETQYF.